Shown below are 7 T cell receptor beta chains from a single sample sequenced in a study of cytomegalovirus exposure and HLA in healthy donors. The PCR ran on 60 Vbeta and 13 Jbeta primers. Here immunoSEQ multiplex PCR was the method, and the copy in TCRdb shows in-frame clones only, minus some. This sample has over 100,000 clones; around 9.1% occur once, and the top ten carry 5% to 6.5%. The sequencing sample was made of PBMCs. The source is a man aged 40-50 years in good health and CMV-seropositive.

The chain links TRBV27 to TRBJ2-3, with TRBD1 matching 10 bases. The CDR3 extends over 16 amino acids. The junction had 7 bases not matched to a gene; V was cut back by 3 bases and J by 4 bases. Germline values: CDR1 MNHEY, CDR2 SMNVEV (reference sequence). CDR3 region: CASSLTWDRGSDTQYF. As DNA, the CDR3 is TGTGCCAGCAGTTTGACGTGGGACAGGGGCTCAGATACGCAGTATTTT.

This chain connects TRBV13 to TRBJ2-3, with 10 bases identical to TRBD2. Germline loops: CDR1 PRHDT, CDR2 FYEKMQ (reference sequence). V lost 7 bases and J lost 2; bases outside the gene matches: 6. This CDR3 is built from 15 residues. This CDR3 reads CASNSGTSVTDTQYF. As DNA, the CDR3 is TGTGCCAGCAACTCCGGGACTAGCGTCACAGATACGCAGTATTTT.

The chain is built from TRBV5-4 and TRBJ2-1, with 8 positions matching TRBD2. The CDR3 has 16 residues. J lost 2 bases, V lost 1 base, and 5 bases had no gene match. Germline V CDR1 and CDR2: SGHNT, YYREEE (reference sequence). For the CDR3, the DNA is TGTGCCAGCAGCTTGCCGGGAGGGCCACCCTACAATGAGCAGTTCTTC. As protein: CASSLPGGPPYNEQFF.

The gene calls are TRBV6-1 and TRBJ2-7, with 8 bases aligning to TRBD2. CDR3 length: 11 residues. V trimming: 6 bases; J trimming: 7 bases; junction bases outside the gene matches: 2. CDR1 is MNHNS and CDR2 is SASEGT in the germline V gene. CDR3 region: CASRTSEEQYF. CDR3 nucleotide sequence: TGTGCCAGCAGGACTAGCGAAGAGCAGTACTTC.

This clone turned up a few times. J is TRBJ1-5 and V is TRBV19; D ambiguous. The CDR3 is 15 residues long. Trimming took off 1 base at V and 0 bases at J, with 7 bases between the two ends. Germline lookup yields CDR1 LNHDA and CDR2 SQIVND (reference sequence). The CDR3 loop reads CASSIVRYSNQPQHF. The CDR3 DNA is TGTGCCAGTAGTATAGTTAGATATAGCAATCAGCCCCAGCATTTT.

This clone was seen a few times. This sample includes further DNA sequences coding for the same CDR3. The chain joins TRBV2 to TRBJ2-3; possibly TRBD2 for D (6 bases). V was clipped by 6 bases and J by 2 bases, with 18 bases between them. The germline gives CDR1 SNHLY, CDR2 FYNNEI. The CDR3 totals 16 residues. The DNA of the CDR3 is TGTGCCAGCAGAAGTAGGGACTTCTCGTCCACAGATACGCAGTATTTT. Translating gives CASRSRDFSSTDTQYF.

The chain joins TRBV2 to TRBJ1-5; 10 bases match TRBD1. This CDR3 contains 15 residues. The V gene end was trimmed by 6 bases and the J gene end by 2 bases; junction bases not matched to a gene: 4. Germline V CDR1 and CDR2: SNHLY, FYNNEI. The CDR3 protein is CASRGGTGGNQPQHF. The CDR3 DNA is TGTGCCAGCAGGGGGGGGACAGGGGGCAATCAGCCCCAGCATTTT.